Following are 12 T cell receptor beta chains from one sample sequenced in a study of T cell responses to AZD1222 COVID-19 vaccine. TCRdb keeps only in-frame clones here, not all; method: immunoSEQ multiplex PCR. The sample consists of 80,000 or so clones, 75% to 95% of them appearing once. This specimen consisted of peripheral blood, obtained on day 0 of MenACWY control vaccination. The receptor source for this set is an adult in good health.

The chain employs TRBV7-3 and TRBJ2-7; D unresolved. Trimming took 5 bases from V and 3 from J, leaving 8 bases between them. The CDR3 is made up of 12 amino acids. CDR1 SGHTA and CDR2 FQGTGA come from the germline V gene. The CDR3 DNA reads TGTGCCAGCAGCCTCTTATACTACGAGCAGTACTTC. Translation: CASSLLYYEQYF.

The rearrangement joins TRBV6-2 or TRBV6-3 to TRBJ2-7; 8 bases agree with TRBD2. The CDR3 length is 16 residues. Per germline, CDR1 MNHEY and CDR2 SVGEGT. Germline trimming cut 2 bases from V and 5 bases from J; bases unmatched to any gene: 11. In DNA form, the CDR3 reads TGTGCCAGCAGTTACACCCTGAGTAGCGGGAACCACGAGCAGTACTTC. Translating gives CASSYTLSSGNHEQYF.

The gene calls are TRBV15 and TRBJ2-1, with 8 nucleotides matching TRBD1. Per the germline V gene, CDR1 is LNHNV and CDR2 is YYDKDF (reference sequence). The CDR3 covers 14 residues. The trim removed 6 bases at V and 5 bases at J, leaving 6 bases unmatched. Here the CDR3 reads CATRGTGPHNEQFF. In DNA, the CDR3 is TGTGCCACCAGGGGGACAGGTCCCCACAATGAGCAGTTCTTC.

This chain connects TRBV9 to TRBJ2-3, with 9 bases that match TRBD2. The trim removed 3 bases at V and 0 bases at J, leaving 8 bases unmatched. The CDR3 spans 17 residues. Germline assignment: CDR1 SGDLS and CDR2 YYNGEE. In DNA, the CDR3 is TGTGCCAGCAGCGCCCTAGCGGGACCCTCTAGCACAGATACGCAGTATTTT. As protein: CASSALAGPSSTDTQYF.

For this clone: A junction boundary mismatches the germline segment, possibly from a read error. CDR3 loop: CASSPDPASGPLGEQYF. The CDR3 region has the DNA TGTGCTAGCAGCCCTGACCCCGCTAGCGGACCGTTGGGCGAGCAGTACTTC. The chain uses TRBV7-7 and TRBJ2-7, with TRBD2 identical over 7 bases. The CDR3 consists of 17 residues. Germline CDR1 SSHAT, CDR2 FNYEAQ (reference sequence). Filled out from reference TRBV7-7 and TRBJ2-7, the complete variable domain reads GAGVSQSPRYKVTKRGQDVTLRCDPISSHATLYWYQQALGQGPEFLTYFNYEAQPDKSGLPSDRFSAERPEGSISTLTIQRTEQRDSAMYRCASSPDPASGPLGEQYFGPGTRLTVT.

The rearrangement uses TRBV9 and TRBJ1-1; D remains ambiguous. The CDR3 is made up of 14 amino acids. CDR1 is SGDLS, CDR2 YYNGEE, per germline. The V end was cut by 0 bases, the J end by 4 bases, with 10 bases between. The CDR3 coding sequence is TGTGCCAGCAGCGTAGACGGGGTGGGCACTGAAGCTTTCTTT. Translating it yields CASSVDGVGTEAFF.

Concerning this clone itself: This sample also contains other DNA sequences that code for the same CDR3. V usage is TRBV6-5 and J usage is TRBJ2-7, with 8 bases aligning to TRBD2. The germline CDR1 and CDR2 sequences are MNHEY and SVGAGI. The V and J ends lost 2 bases and 0 bases, in that order; junction bases with no gene match: 0. The CDR3 is 14 residues long. CDR3 DNA sequence: TGTGCCAGCAGTTACGGGACTAGCTCCTACGAGCAGTACTTC. Protein sequence: CASSYGTSSYEQYF.

The V call is TRBV5-1, the J call TRBJ2-1; D might be TRBD1 or TRBD2, each matching 6 bases. Germline V lookup: CDR1 SGHRS, CDR2 YFSETQ. The CDR3 runs 16 residues. V was clipped by 0 bases and J by 1 base, with 11 bases between them. The CDR3: CASSLVGAGSYNEQFF. For the CDR3, the DNA is TGCGCCAGCAGCTTGGTGGGGGCGGGATCCTACAATGAGCAGTTCTTC.

This clone was seen just once. This chain joins TRBV6-6 and TRBJ2-7, with 12 bases matching TRBD2. The CDR3 is 15 residues long. Germline lookup yields CDR1 MNHNY and CDR2 SVGAGI (reference sequence). Trimming cost V 0 bases and J 3 bases; bases outside gene matches: 0. CDR3 loop: CASSYSTSGGYEQYF. The CDR3 DNA sequence: TGTGCCAGCAGTTACTCGACTAGCGGGGGCTACGAGCAGTACTTC.

V is TRBV9 and J is TRBJ2-1, with TRBD2 matching 10 bases. Per germline, CDR1 SGDLS and CDR2 YYNGEE. Trimming cost V 0 bases and J 6 bases; bases outside gene matches: 6. This CDR3 spans 16 amino acids. The CDR3 protein is CASSVEPSGRPNEQFF. CDR3 bases: TGTGCCAGCAGCGTAGAGCCTAGCGGGAGACCCAATGAGCAGTTCTTC.

This clone appeared a single time. The V gene is TRBV7-9, the J gene TRBJ1-1; tentatively, D is TRBD1 (5 bases). V dropped 5 bases and J dropped 4 bases, with 14 bases sitting between them. Per the germline V gene, CDR1 is SEHNR and CDR2 is FQNEAQ (reference sequence). The CDR3 extends over 14 amino acids. The CDR3 is CASSPRQSPTEAFF. CDR3 bases: TGTGCCAGCAGCCCCCGACAGAGCCCCACTGAAGCTTTCTTT. The full variable domain, rest sourced from reference TRBV7-9 and TRBJ1-1, is DTGVSQNPRHKITKRGQNVTFRCDPISEHNRLYWYRQTLGQGPEFLTYFQNEAQLEKSRLLSDRFSAERPKGSFSTLEIQRTEQGDSAMYLCASSPRQSPTEAFFGQGTRLTVV.

The chain joins TRBV7-9 to TRBJ1-1, with 10 bases lining up with TRBD1. Trimming cost V 5 bases and J 7 bases; bases outside gene matches: 13. Germline V lookup: CDR1 SEHNR, CDR2 FQNEAQ (reference sequence). The CDR3 totals 16 residues. The CDR3 coding sequence is TGTGCCAGCAGCCCACCGACCTTGACAGGGGGCTTTGAAGCTTTCTTT. It yields the protein CASSPPTLTGGFEAFF.